The present T cell receptor beta chain was sequenced within a study of CD8 T cells in ankylosing spondylitis. Study findings and constraints: Seemingly characteristic of ankylosing spondylitis blood was a TCR beta motif consisting of roughly 8 highly homologous variants.

This CDR3 is built from 15 residues. Per the germline V gene, CDR1 is SGHRS and CDR2 is YFSETQ. V dropped 0 bases and J dropped 1 base, with 10 bases sitting between them. In TCRdb, the 5' RACE reads were re-called with MiXCR into one record per CDR3 protein. The sample shows some 220,000 distinct CDR3 sequences, less than 9.5% of them seen only once. This clonotype was recorded at least ten times. What it binds is not known. The chain recombines TRBV5-1 with TRBJ2-5, with D perhaps matching TRBD2 (5 bases). The sample consisted of blood, either unsorted or a sorted T cell fraction (not recorded which). This receptor was identified in a female donor with ankylosing spondylitis or in good health (not recorded which). The CDR3 sequence is CASSLDGMGQETQYF. The CDR3 bases are TGCGCCAGCAGCTTGGACGGGATGGGCCAAGAGACCCAGTACTTC.